These 28 T cell receptor beta chains were sequenced from one sample in a study of blood T cell repertoires in COVID-19. The method was immunoSEQ multiplex PCR; TCRdb's version includes in-frame clones alone and lacks a portion of them. The sample includes around 260,000 clones, 90% to 95% of them seen just once. The sample consisted of peripheral blood. These receptor sequences come from a woman in her 30s with COVID-19, enrolled during active disease.

The chain carries TRBV9 and TRBJ2-3; unclear D gene. Trimming left V 4 bases short and J 4 bases short, with 13 bases between. Germline V gene lookup returns CDR1 SGDLS and CDR2 YYNGEE. This CDR3 has 14 residues. Written as DNA, the CDR3 is TGTGCCAGCAGCCCCCTGAGTGGTGCAGATACGCAGTATTTT. Residues: CASSPLSGADTQYF.

The chain carries TRBV3-1 (or the pseudogene TRBV3-2) and TRBJ2-2; TRBD2 agrees at 8 bases. J lost 6 bases, V lost 0 bases, and 9 bases had no gene match. The CDR3 totals 17 residues. Germline V gene sequence: CDR1 LGHDT, CDR2 YNNKEL (reference sequence). In nucleotides, the CDR3 is TGTGCCAGCAGCCAAGAAGGGAGCGGGAGAGGGGCCGGGGAGCTGTTTTTT. Residues: CASSQEGSGRGAGELFF.

This chain joins TRBV19 and TRBJ1-2, with 9 bases identical to TRBD1. With V trimmed by 6 bases and J by 6 bases, 14 bases remained unmatched. CDR3 length: 16 amino acids. Germline-derived CDR1 and CDR2 are LNHDA and SQIVND (reference sequence). CDR3 in amino acids: CASSGQGRIGGDGYTF. The CDR3 DNA reads TGTGCCAGTAGCGGACAGGGGCGGATTGGCGGCGATGGCTACACCTTC.

The chain carries TRBV7-6 and TRBJ2-5, with TRBD2 matching over 10 bases. Germline V gene lookup returns CDR1 SGHVS and CDR2 FNYEAQ. This CDR3 contains 15 residues. V lost 3 bases to trimming and J lost 5 bases; unmatched junction nucleotides: 6. The CDR3 DNA is TGTGCCAGCAGCTTGAGCGGGAGGGAGGGGGAGACCCAGTACTTC. Its protein product is CASSLSGREGETQYF.

The rearrangement links TRBV7-2 to TRBJ2-7, with 11 bases identical to TRBD1. Germline lookup yields CDR1 SGHTA and CDR2 FQGNSA. There are 15 residues in the CDR3. The V gene end was trimmed by 4 bases and the J gene end by 4 bases; junction bases not matched to a gene: 6. The CDR3 is CASSSGQGALYEQYF. For the CDR3, the DNA is TGTGCCAGCAGCTCTGGACAGGGGGCTTTGTACGAGCAGTACTTC.

The chain has TRBV7-3 and TRBJ2-1, with D hard to call. The CDR3 has 15 residues. In germline, CDR1 is SGHTA, CDR2 FQGTGA. The V end was cut by 10 bases, the J end by 1 base, with 17 bases between. DNA of the CDR3: TGTGCCACCATGGAGTCGCCGGAATCCTACAATGAGCAGTTCTTC. Translation gives CATMESPESYNEQFF.

V is TRBV28 and J is TRBJ1-4, with a tentative D call TRBD1 (5 bases). Looked up from germline, CDR1 is MDHEN and CDR2 is SYDVKM. This CDR3 has 15 residues. V lost 11 bases and J 6 bases, leaving 22 bases between the germline ends. CDR3 in DNA: TGTGCCGGAAAGGAAGCTTGGGGGGTTTATGAAAAACTGTTTTTT. Translation gives CAGKEAWGVYEKLFF.

V is TRBV19 and J is TRBJ2-1, with unresolved D. V lost 1 base to trimming and J lost 1 base, with 14 bases between them. Looked up from germline, CDR1 is LNHDA and CDR2 is SQIVND (reference sequence). The CDR3 consists of 17 residues. CDR3 nucleotides: TGTGCCAGTAGTATAGTTGTTCACGAAGCTTCCTACAATGAGCAGTTCTTC. It encodes CASSIVVHEASYNEQFF.

This clone showed up just a few times. The chain joins TRBV9 to TRBJ2-5; 8 bases are shared with TRBD1. The CDR3 has 15 residues. V shed 2 bases, J shed 2 bases, and the junction held 5 bases outside the gene matches. Germline V lookup: CDR1 SGDLS, CDR2 YYNGEE. The CDR3 loop reads CASSVRQGQQETQYF. In DNA form, the CDR3 reads TGTGCCAGCAGCGTCAGACAGGGGCAGCAAGAGACCCAGTACTTC. Looking up the rest from reference TRBV9 and TRBJ2-5 gives the full variable domain: DSGVTQTPKHLITATGQRVTLRCSPRSGDLSVYWYQQSLDQGLQFLIQYYNGEERAKGNILERFSAQQFPDLHSELNLSSLELGDSALYFCASSVRQGQQETQYFGPGTRLLVL.

This clone was seen just once. The rearrangement uses TRBV4-1 and TRBJ2-1; TRBD2 matches 11 bases. CDR3 size: 15 residues. After removal of 5 bases from V and 3 bases from J, the junction contained 3 bases not matched to a gene. Germline V lookup: CDR1 MGHRA, CDR2 YSYEKL. The CDR3 DNA follows: TGCGCCAGCAGCTATAGCGGGGGGGACTACAATGAGCAGTTCTTC. Translated, it gives CASSYSGGDYNEQFF.

The chain is built from TRBV19 and TRBJ2-3, with 8 bases matching TRBD2. The V and J ends lost 6 bases and 2 bases, in that order; junction bases with no gene match: 10. This CDR3 has 16 residues. The V gene's germline CDR1 is LNHDA and CDR2 SQIVND (reference sequence). CDR3 sequence reads: CASSARLAQYTDTQYF. Written as DNA, the CDR3 is TGTGCCAGTAGCGCCCGACTAGCGCAATACACAGATACGCAGTATTTT.

The chain combines TRBV19 with TRBJ1-2; a weak D match, TRBD1 (5 bases). With 7 bases removed from V and 0 bases from J, the gap between germline ends came to 12 bases. The V gene's germline CDR1 is LNHDA and CDR2 SQIVND (reference sequence). This CDR3 has 14 residues. CDR3 DNA sequence: TGTGCCAGTAACCTCGGGGGGGCTAACTATGGCTACACCTTC. Translated, it gives CASNLGGANYGYTF. The variable domain in full, with the rest retrieved from reference TRBV19 and TRBJ1-2, is DGGITQSPKYLFRKEGQNVTLSCEQNLNHDAMYWYRQDPGQGLRLIYYSQIVNDFQKGDIAEGYSVSREKKESFPLTVTSAQKNPTAFYLCASNLGGANYGYTFGSGTRLTVV.

This clone was picked up one time. The chain combines TRBV7-9 with TRBJ1-2; 7 bases agree with TRBD1. Germline V gene data show CDR1 as SEHNR and CDR2 as FQNEAQ (reference sequence). V gave up 4 bases and J gave up 0 bases; unmatched junction bases: 5. CDR3 length: 15 residues. The CDR3 spells CASSSGDSPNYGYTF. The CDR3 nucleotides read TGTGCCAGCAGCTCGGGGGACAGTCCTAACTATGGCTACACCTTC.

This rearrangement joins TRBV6-5 to TRBJ1-5; TRBD1 matches at 9 bases. Germline assignment: CDR1 MNHEY and CDR2 SVGAGI. Trimming removed 6 bases from V and 4 bases from J; junction bases left unmatched: 4. The CDR3 covers 14 residues. CDR3 coding DNA: TGTGCCAGCAGCCAGGGACAGGGTAATCAGCCCCAGCATTTT. Protein sequence: CASSQGQGNQPQHF.

V gene TRBV3-1 (or the pseudogene TRBV3-2) combines with J gene TRBJ2-5; D gene ambiguous. CDR1 and CDR2 from the germline V gene are LGHDT and YNNKEL (reference sequence). The CDR3 totals 13 residues. V was shortened by 1 base and J by 2 bases, with 5 bases between the two germline ends. The CDR3 DNA follows: TGTGCCAGCAGCCAAGGTAAACAAGAGACCCAGTACTTC. This sequence encodes CASSQGKQETQYF.

The chain links TRBV2 to TRBJ1-2; 9 bases agree with TRBD1. After removal of 5 bases from V and 8 bases from J, the junction contained 6 bases not matched to a gene. Germline V gives CDR1 SNHLY, CDR2 FYNNEI. The CDR3 is 13 amino acids. CDR3: CASSPMDRGGYTF. Here the CDR3 DNA reads TGTGCCAGCAGTCCGATGGACAGGGGAGGCTACACCTTC. Full variable domain (remainder filled in from reference TRBV2 and TRBJ1-2): EPEVTQTPSHQVTQMGQEVILRCVPISNHLYFYWYRQILGQKVEFLVSFYNNEISEKSEIFDDQFSVERPDGSNFTLKIRSTKLEDSAMYFCASSPMDRGGYTFGSGTRLTVV.

The CDR3 DNA reads as TGTGCCAGCAGAATAGACAGGGACGCCTACAATGAGCAGTTCTTC. Amino acids: CASRIDRDAYNEQFF. This rearrangement joins TRBV21-1 to TRBJ2-1; the table gives TRBD1 as D, unverified against the DNA. TRBV21-1 is termed a pseudogene. The CDR3 has 15 residues.

The rearrangement links TRBV7-3 to TRBJ1-2; D might be TRBD1 (5 bases). The CDR3 contains 14 residues. Trimming pared 3 bases from V and 4 bases from J, leaving 12 bases between. Per the germline V gene, CDR1 is SGHTA and CDR2 is FQGTGA. In DNA form, the CDR3 reads TGTGCCAGCAGCTTGGGCAGGGTAGGCTATGGCTACACCTTC. Protein: CASSLGRVGYGYTF.

V is TRBV7-2 and J is TRBJ2-1, with 10 bases that match TRBD2. Per the germline V gene, CDR1 is SGHTA and CDR2 is FQGNSA. The CDR3 covers 15 residues. J was trimmed by 8 bases and V by 1 base; bases with no gene match: 5. CDR3 amino acids: CASSLGAGGPDEQFF. The CDR3 DNA reads as TGTGCCAGCAGCTTAGGAGCGGGAGGGCCAGATGAGCAGTTCTTC.

The chain has TRBV14 and TRBJ2-7, with D perhaps matching TRBD1 (5 bases). Germline assignment: CDR1 SGHDN and CDR2 FVKESK. Trimming stripped 1 base from V and 0 bases from J, with 13 bases between. This CDR3 region has 16 residues. In nucleotides, the CDR3 is TGTGCCAGCAGCCAAGTGTCAGGGAAGAGCTCCTACGAGCAGTACTTC. The encoded protein is CASSQVSGKSSYEQYF.

The chain has TRBV5-1 and TRBJ2-3; possibly TRBD2 for D (6 bases). V was clipped by 4 bases and J by 3 bases, with 15 bases between them. The CDR3 is made up of 15 amino acids. Germline V gene sequence: CDR1 SGHRS, CDR2 YFSETQ. The CDR3 is CASSPFSGFTDTQYF. The CDR3 DNA follows: TGCGCCAGCAGCCCATTTAGCGGTTTTACAGATACGCAGTATTTT.

DNA of the CDR3: TGTGCCAGTAGTAGGACAGGGGCAACTAATGAAAAACTGTTTTTT. This gives the protein CASSRTGATNEKLFF. The chain carries TRBV19 and TRBJ1-4; 9 nucleotides line up with TRBD1. V was pared by 4 bases and J by 0 bases, with 0 bases of the junction left unmatched. CDR1 is LNHDA and CDR2 is SQIVND in the germline V gene (reference sequence). CDR3 size: 15 residues. The full variable domain, its missing parts supplied by reference TRBV19 and TRBJ1-4, is DGGITQSPKYLFRKEGQNVTLSCEQNLNHDAMYWYRQDPGQGLRLIYYSQIVNDFQKGDIAEGYSVSREKKESFPLTVTSAQKNPTAFYLCASSRTGATNEKLFFGSGTQLSVL.

The rearrangement links TRBV18 to TRBJ2-3; 8 bases map to TRBD2. The CDR3 is 17 residues long. Trimming cost V 3 bases and J 5 bases; bases outside gene matches: 13. Germline V gene sequence: CDR1 KGHSH, CDR2 LQKENI. CDR3 nucleotide sequence: TGTGCCAGCTCACCGACCGCGAGCGGGAGTGTCATAGATACGCAGTATTTT. It translates to CASSPTASGSVIDTQYF.

Details on this clone: At the DNA level, this CDR3 is encoded by other sequences in the same sample as well. V gene TRBV3-1 (or the pseudogene TRBV3-2) combines with J gene TRBJ1-5, with D hard to call. V was shortened by 1 base and J by 2 bases, with 3 bases between the two germline ends. The germline V gene has CDR1 LGHDT and CDR2 YNNKEL (reference sequence). The length of the CDR3 is 13 residues. The CDR3 reads CASSQGGNQPQHF. CDR3 DNA sequence: TGTGCCAGCAGCCAAGGCGGCAATCAGCCCCAGCATTTT.

The chain couples TRBV5-1 to TRBJ2-3; 8 bases are a match to TRBD1. Germline assignment: CDR1 SGHRS and CDR2 YFSETQ. Germline trimming cut 4 bases from V and 7 bases from J; bases unmatched to any gene: 8. This CDR3 comprises 14 residues. The CDR3 reads CASSLGQGHHTQYF. CDR3 nucleotides: TGCGCCAGCAGCCTTGGACAGGGCCATCATACGCAGTATTTT.

This sequence joins TRBV11-2 and TRBJ2-5; D possibly corresponds to TRBD2 (5 bases). The V gene's germline CDR1 is SGHAT and CDR2 FQNNGV. The CDR3 extends over 16 amino acids. Trimming took off 0 bases at V and 1 base at J, with 12 bases between the two ends. The CDR3 reads CASSLDLQRSQETQYF. The CDR3 DNA reads as TGTGCCAGCAGCTTAGATCTCCAGCGGAGCCAAGAGACCCAGTACTTC.

J is TRBJ1-2 and V is TRBV19, with D perhaps matching TRBD1 (5 bases). Trimming cost V 6 bases and J 8 bases, with 19 bases left between them. Looked up from germline, CDR1 is LNHDA and CDR2 is SQIVND (reference sequence). The CDR3 extends over 14 amino acids. CDR3 nucleotides: TGTGCCAGTAGGGGACGGGGCCGGGAGTGGGGCTACACCTTC. Translation: CASRGRGREWGYTF.

The chain has TRBV3-1 (or the pseudogene TRBV3-2) and TRBJ2-7; TRBD2 might be the D (6 bases). Germline V gives CDR1 LGHDT, CDR2 YNNKEL (reference sequence). The length of the CDR3 is 15 residues. V dropped 4 bases and J dropped 1 base, with 14 bases sitting between them. The DNA of the CDR3 is TGTGCCAGCAGCCCCGGGACTGTAAGTTCCTACGAGCAGTACTTC. It encodes CASSPGTVSSYEQYF.